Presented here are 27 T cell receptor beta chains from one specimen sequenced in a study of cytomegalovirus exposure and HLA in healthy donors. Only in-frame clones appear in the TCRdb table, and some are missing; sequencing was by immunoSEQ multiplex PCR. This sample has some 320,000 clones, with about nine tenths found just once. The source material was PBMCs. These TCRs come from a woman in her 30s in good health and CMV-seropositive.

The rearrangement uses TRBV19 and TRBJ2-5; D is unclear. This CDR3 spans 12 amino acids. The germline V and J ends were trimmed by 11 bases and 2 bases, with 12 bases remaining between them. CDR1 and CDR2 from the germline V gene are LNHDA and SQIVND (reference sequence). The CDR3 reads CASGSRQETQYF. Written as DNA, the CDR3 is TGTGCCTCGGGCTCGAGGCAAGAGACCCAGTACTTC.

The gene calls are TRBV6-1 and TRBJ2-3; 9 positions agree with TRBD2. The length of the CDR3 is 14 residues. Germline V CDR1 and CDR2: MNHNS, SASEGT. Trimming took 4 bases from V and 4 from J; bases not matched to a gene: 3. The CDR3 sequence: CASSGVAGADTQYF. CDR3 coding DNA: TGTGCCAGCAGTGGAGTAGCGGGAGCAGATACGCAGTATTTT.

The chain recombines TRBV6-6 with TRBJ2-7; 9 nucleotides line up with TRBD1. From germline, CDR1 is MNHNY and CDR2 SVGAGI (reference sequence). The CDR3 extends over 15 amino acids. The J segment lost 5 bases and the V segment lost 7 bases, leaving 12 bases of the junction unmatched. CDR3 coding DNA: TGTGCCAGCATTCAGGGCGGGACAGGGTCCCACGAGCAGTACTTC. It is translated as CASIQGGTGSHEQYF.

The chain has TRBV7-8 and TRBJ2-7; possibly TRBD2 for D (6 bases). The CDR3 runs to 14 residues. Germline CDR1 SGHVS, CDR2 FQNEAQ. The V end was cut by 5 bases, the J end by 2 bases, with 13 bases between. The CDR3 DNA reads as TGTGCCAGCAGCCTCCGGGGGAAAGCCTACGAGCAGTACTTC. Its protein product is CASSLRGKAYEQYF.

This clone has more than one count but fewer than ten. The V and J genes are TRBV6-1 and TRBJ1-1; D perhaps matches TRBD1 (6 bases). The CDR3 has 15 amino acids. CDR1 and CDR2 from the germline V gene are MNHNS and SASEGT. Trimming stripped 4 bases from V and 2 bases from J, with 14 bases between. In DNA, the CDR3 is TGTGCCAGCAGTGGATGGACAGCCCTCAACACTGAAGCTTTCTTT. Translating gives CASSGWTALNTEAFF.

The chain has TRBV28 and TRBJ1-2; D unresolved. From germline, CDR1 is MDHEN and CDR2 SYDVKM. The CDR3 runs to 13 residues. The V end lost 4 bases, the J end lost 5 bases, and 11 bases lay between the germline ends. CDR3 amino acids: CASSSPTRYGYTF. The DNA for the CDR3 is TGTGCCAGCAGTTCCCCGACAAGATATGGCTACACCTTC.

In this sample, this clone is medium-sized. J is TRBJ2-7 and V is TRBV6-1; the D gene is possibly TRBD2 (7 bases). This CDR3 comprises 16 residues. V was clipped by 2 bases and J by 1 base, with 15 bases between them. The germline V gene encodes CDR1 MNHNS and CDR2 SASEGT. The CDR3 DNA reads TGTGCCAGCAGTGAAACGGCGGGGGCACCGTCCTACGAGCAGTACTTC. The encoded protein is CASSETAGAPSYEQYF.

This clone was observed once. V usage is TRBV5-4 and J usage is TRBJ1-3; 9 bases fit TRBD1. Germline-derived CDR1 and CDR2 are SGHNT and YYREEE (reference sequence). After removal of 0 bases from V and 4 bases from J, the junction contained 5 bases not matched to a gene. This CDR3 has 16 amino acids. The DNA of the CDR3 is TGTGCCAGCAGCTTGGGGGACAGGGTATCGGGAAACACCATATATTTT. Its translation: CASSLGDRVSGNTIYF.

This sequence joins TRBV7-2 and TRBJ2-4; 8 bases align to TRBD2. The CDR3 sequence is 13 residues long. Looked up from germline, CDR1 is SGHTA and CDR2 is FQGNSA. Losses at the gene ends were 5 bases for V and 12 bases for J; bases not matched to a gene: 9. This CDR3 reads CASSTLSGIAQYF. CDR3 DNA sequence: TGTGCCAGCAGCACCCTTAGCGGGATAGCTCAGTACTTC.

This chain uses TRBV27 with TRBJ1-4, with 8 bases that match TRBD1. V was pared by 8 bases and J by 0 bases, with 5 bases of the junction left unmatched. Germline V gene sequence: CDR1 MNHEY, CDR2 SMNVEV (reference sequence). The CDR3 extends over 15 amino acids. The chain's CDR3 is CASAGGMTTNEKLFF. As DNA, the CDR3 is TGTGCCAGCGCAGGGGGCATGACAACTAATGAAAAACTGTTTTTT.

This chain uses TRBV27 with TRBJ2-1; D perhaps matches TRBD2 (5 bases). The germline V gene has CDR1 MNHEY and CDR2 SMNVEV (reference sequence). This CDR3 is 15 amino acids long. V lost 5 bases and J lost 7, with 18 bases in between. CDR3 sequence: CASSLRGFTRNEQFF. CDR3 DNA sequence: TGTGCCAGCAGTCTTCGGGGTTTCACGCGGAATGAGCAGTTCTTC.

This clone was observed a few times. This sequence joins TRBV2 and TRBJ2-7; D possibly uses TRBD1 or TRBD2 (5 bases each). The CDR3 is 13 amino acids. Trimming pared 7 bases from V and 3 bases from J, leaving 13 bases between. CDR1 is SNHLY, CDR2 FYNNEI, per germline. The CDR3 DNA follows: TGTGCCAGCAATAAAGGGACCCACTACGAGCAGTACTTC. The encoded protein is CASNKGTHYEQYF.

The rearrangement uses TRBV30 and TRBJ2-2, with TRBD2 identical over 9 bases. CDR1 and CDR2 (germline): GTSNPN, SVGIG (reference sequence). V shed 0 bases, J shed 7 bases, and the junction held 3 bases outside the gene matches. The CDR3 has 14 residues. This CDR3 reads CAWSVGGRGGELFF. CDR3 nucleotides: TGTGCCTGGAGTGTAGGCGGGAGGGGCGGGGAGCTGTTTTTT.

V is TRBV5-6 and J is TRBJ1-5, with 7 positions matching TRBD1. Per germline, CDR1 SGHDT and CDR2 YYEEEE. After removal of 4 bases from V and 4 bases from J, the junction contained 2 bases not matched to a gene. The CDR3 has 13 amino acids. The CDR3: CASSAGGNQPQHF. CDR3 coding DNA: TGTGCCAGCAGCGCAGGGGGAAATCAGCCCCAGCATTTT.

The CDR3 DNA is TGTGCCAGCAGCCCGACAGGTCCTTCTAGCACAGATACGCAGTATTTT. It yields the protein CASSPTGPSSTDTQYF. The J gene is TRBJ2-3, the V gene TRBV9; TRBD1 is a possible D gene (6 bases). The CDR3 sequence is 16 residues long. Germline-derived CDR1 and CDR2 are SGDLS and YYNGEE. The V gene lost 4 bases and the J gene lost 0 bases, with 15 bases spanning the gap.

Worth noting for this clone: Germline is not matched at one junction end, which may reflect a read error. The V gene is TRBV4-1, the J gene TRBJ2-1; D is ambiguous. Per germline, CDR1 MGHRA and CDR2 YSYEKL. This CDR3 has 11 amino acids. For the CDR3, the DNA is TGCACCAGCAGCCAAGGCGATGAGCAGTTCTTC. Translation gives CTSSQGDEQFF.

The CDR3 nucleotides are TGCGCCAGCAGCCAAGATTATCGGGACGGCAATCAGCCCCAGCATTTT. Its protein product is CASSQDYRDGNQPQHF. The V gene is TRBV4-3, the J gene TRBJ1-5, with D perhaps TRBD1 (5 bases). The length of the CDR3 is 16 residues. V lost 0 bases to trimming and J lost 2 bases, with 11 bases between them. Germline V lookup: CDR1 LGHNA, CDR2 YSLEER.

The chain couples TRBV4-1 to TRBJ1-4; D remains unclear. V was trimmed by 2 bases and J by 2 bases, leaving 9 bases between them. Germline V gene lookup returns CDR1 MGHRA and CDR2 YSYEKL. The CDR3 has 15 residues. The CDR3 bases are TGCGCCAGCAGCCAACTGCAACGGACTAATGAAAAACTGTTTTTT. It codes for CASSQLQRTNEKLFF.

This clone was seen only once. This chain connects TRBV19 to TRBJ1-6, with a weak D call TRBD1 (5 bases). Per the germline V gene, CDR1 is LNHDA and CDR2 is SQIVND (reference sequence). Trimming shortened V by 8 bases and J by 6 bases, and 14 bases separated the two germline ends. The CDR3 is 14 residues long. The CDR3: CASGRGLSNSPLHF. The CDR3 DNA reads TGTGCCAGTGGGAGGGGACTTTCTAATTCACCCCTCCACTTT.

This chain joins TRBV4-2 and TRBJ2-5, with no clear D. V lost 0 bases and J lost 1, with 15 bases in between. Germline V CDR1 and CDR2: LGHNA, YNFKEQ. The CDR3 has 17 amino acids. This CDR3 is CASSQDGLTTLQETQYF. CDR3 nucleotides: TGTGCCAGCAGCCAAGATGGGCTAACCACCCTCCAAGAGACCCAGTACTTC.

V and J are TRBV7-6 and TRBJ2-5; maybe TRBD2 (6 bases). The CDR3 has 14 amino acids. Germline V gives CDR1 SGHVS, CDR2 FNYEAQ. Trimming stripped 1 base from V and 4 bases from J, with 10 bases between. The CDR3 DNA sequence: TGTGCCAGCAGCTTAGGCGGGAACCCAGAGACCCAGTACTTC. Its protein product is CASSLGGNPETQYF.

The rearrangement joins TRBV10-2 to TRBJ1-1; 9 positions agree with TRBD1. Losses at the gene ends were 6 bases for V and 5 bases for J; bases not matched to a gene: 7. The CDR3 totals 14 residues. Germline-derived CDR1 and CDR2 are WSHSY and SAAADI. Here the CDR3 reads CASSETGGATEAFF. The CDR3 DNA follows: TGCGCCAGCAGCGAAACAGGGGGCGCAACTGAAGCTTTCTTT.

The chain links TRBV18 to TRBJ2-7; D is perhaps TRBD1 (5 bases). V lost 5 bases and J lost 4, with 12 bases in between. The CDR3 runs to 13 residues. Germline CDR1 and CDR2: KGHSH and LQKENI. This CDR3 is CASSSGSGYEQYF. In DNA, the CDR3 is TGTGCCAGCTCATCAGGGTCCGGTTACGAGCAGTACTTC.

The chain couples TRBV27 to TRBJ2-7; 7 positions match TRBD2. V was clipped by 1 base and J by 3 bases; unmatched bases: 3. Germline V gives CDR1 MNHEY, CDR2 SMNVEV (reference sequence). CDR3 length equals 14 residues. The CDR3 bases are TGTGCCAGCAGTTTATATCGCGGGGGCTACGAGCAGTACTTC. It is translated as CASSLYRGGYEQYF.

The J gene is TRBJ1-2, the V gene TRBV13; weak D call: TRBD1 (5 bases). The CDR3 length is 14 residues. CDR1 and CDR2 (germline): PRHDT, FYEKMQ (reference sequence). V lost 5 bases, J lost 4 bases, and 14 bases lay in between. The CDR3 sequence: CASSPGGGIYGYTF. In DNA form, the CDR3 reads TGTGCCAGCAGCCCCGGGGGAGGTATCTATGGCTACACCTTC.

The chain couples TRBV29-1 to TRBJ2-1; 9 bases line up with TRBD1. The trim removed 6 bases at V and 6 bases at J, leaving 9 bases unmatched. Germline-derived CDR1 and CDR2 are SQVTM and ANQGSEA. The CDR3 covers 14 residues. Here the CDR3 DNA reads TGCAGCGTGGCAGACAGGGGGGTTCGCAATGAGCAGTTCTTC. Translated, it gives CSVADRGVRNEQFF.

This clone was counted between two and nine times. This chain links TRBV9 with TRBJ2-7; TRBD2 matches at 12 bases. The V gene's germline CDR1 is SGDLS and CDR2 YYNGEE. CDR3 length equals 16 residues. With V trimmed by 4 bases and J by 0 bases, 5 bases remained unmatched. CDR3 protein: CASSSGLAGFSYEQYF. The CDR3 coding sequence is TGTGCCAGCAGCTCCGGACTAGCGGGGTTCTCCTACGAGCAGTACTTC.